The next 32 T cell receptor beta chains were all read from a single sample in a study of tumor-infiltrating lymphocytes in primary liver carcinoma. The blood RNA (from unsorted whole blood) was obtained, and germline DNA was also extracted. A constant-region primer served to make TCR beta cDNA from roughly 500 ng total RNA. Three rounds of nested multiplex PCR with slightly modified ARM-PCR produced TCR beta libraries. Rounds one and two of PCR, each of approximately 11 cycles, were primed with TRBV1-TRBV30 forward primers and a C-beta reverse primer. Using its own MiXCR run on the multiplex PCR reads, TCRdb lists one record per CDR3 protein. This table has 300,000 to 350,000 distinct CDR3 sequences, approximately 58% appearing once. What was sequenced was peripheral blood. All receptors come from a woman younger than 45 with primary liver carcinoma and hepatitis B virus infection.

DNA of the CDR3: TGCAGCGTTTCCAACAACAGGGGGAACACTGAAGCTTTCTTT. This translates into CSVSNNRGNTEAFF. The J gene is TRBJ1-1, the V gene TRBV29-1, with TRBD1 matching over 7 bases. CDR1 and CDR2 (germline): SQVTM, ANQGSEA. V shed 5 bases, J shed 1 base, and the junction held 7 bases outside the gene matches. The CDR3 is made up of 14 amino acids.

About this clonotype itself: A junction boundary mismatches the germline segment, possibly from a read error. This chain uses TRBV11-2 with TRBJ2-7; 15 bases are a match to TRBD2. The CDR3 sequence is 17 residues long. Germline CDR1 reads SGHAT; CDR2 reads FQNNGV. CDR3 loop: CASRQGLAGGWSYEHYF. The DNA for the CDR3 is TGTGCCAGCAGACAAGGACTAGCGGGAGGGTGGTCCTACGAGCACTACTTC.

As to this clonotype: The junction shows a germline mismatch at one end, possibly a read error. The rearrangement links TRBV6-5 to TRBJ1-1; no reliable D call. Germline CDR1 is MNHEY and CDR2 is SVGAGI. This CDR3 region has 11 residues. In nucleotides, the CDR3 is TGTGTCAGCAGTGGAGGGACTGAAGCTTTCTTT. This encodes CVSSGGTEAFF.

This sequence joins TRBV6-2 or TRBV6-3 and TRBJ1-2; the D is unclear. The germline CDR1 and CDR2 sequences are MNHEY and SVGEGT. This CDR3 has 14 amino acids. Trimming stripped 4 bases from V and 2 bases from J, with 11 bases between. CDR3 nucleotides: TGTGCCAGCAGTTTGGTCACGTCCAACTATGGCTACACCTTC. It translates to CASSLVTSNYGYTF.

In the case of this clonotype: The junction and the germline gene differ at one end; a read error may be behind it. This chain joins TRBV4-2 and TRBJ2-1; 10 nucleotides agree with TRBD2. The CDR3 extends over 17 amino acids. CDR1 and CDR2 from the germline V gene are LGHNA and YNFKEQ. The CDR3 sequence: CASNQDRSGRAANEHFF. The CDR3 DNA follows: TGTGCCAGCAACCAAGATCGGAGCGGGAGGGCCGCCAATGAGCACTTCTTC.

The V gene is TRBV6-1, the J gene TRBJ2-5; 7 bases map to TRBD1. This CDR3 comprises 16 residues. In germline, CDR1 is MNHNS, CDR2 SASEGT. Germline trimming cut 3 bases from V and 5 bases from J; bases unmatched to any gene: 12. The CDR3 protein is CASSDGPGVRGETQYF. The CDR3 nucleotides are TGTGCCAGCAGTGATGGCCCCGGGGTCAGGGGGGAGACCCAGTACTTC.

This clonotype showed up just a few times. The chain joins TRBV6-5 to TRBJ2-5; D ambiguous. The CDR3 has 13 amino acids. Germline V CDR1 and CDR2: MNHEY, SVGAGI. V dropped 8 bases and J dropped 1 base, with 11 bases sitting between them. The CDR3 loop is CASGKTVQETQYF. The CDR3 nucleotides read TGTGCCAGCGGAAAAACAGTCCAAGAGACCCAGTACTTC.

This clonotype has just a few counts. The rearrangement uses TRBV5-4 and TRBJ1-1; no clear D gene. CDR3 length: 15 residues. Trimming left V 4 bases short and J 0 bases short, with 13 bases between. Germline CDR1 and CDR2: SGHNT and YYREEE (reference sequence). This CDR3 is CASSRMDGMNTEAFF. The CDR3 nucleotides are TGTGCCAGCAGCCGGATGGACGGAATGAACACTGAAGCTTTCTTT.

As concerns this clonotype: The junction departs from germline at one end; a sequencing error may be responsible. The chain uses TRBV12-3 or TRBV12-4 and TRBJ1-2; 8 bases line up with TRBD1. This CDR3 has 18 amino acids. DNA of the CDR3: TGTGCCGGCAGCCCCCAAGGGGGGCAGGGGGCGGGGGACTATGGCTACACCTTC. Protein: CAGSPQGGQGAGDYGYTF.

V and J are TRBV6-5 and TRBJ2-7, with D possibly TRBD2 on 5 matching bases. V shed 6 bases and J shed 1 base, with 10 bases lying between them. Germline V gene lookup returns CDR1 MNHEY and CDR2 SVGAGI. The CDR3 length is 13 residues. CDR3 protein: CASSASSSYEQYF. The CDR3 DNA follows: TGTGCCAGCAGCGCTAGCTCTTCCTACGAGCAGTACTTC.

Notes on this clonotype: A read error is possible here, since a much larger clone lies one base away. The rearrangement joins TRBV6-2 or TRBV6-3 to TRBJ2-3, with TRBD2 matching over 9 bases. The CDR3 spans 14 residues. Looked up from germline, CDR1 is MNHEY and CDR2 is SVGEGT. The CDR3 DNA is TGTGCCAGCAAAGTAGCGGGAGCCACAGATATGCAGTATTTT. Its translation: CASKVAGATDMQYF.

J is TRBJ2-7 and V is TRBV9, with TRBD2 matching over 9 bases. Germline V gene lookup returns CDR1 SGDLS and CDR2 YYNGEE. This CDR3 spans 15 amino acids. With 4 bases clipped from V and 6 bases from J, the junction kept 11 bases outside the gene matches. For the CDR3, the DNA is TGTGCCAGCAGCCCCTCCGGGACTAGCATACCCGAGCAGTACTTC. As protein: CASSPSGTSIPEQYF.

DNA of the CDR3: TGTGCCAGTTCCCCCGGACAGGAGTTTCAGTATAATTCACCCCTCCACTTT. Protein: CASSPGQEFQYNSPLHF. The chain joins TRBV19 to TRBJ1-6; 7 bases line up with TRBD1. The V segment lost 8 bases and the J segment 4 bases; nucleotides outside the gene matches: 14. This CDR3 is built from 17 residues. The germline V gene encodes CDR1 LNHDA and CDR2 SQIVND (reference sequence).

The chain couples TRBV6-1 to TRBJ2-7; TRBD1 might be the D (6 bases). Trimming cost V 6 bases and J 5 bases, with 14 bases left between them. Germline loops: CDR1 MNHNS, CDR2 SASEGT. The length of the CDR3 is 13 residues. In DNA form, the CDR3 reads TGTGCCAGCAGCGCAGGGGCGAAGCACGAGCAGTACTTC. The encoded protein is CASSAGAKHEQYF.

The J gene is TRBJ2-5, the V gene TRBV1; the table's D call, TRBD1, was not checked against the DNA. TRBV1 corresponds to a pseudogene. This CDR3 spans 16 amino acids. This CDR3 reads CTSSQVRGRLQETQYF. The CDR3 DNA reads TGCACCAGCAGCCAAGTCAGGGGGCGTCTCCAAGAGACCCAGTACTTC.

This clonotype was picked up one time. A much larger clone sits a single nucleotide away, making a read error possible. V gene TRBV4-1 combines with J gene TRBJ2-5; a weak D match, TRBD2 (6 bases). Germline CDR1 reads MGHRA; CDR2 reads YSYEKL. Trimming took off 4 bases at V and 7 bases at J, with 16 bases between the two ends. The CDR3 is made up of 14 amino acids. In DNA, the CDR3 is TGCGCCAGCAGCCCGAGGGAGGATTCAGGGACCCAGTACTTC. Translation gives CASSPREDSGTQYF.

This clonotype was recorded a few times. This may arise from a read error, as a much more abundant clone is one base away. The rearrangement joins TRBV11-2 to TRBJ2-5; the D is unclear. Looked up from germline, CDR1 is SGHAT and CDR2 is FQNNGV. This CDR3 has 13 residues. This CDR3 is CVSSLASPETQYF. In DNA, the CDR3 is TGTGTCAGCAGCTTGGCCAGCCCAGAGACCCAGTACTTC.

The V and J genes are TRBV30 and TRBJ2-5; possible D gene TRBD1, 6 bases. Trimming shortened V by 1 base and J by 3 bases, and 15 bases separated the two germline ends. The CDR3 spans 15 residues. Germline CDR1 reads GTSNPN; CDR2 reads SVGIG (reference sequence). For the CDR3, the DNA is TGTGCCTGGAGTGAAAGAGACCAGGGGAAAGAGACCCAGTACTTC. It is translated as CAWSERDQGKETQYF.

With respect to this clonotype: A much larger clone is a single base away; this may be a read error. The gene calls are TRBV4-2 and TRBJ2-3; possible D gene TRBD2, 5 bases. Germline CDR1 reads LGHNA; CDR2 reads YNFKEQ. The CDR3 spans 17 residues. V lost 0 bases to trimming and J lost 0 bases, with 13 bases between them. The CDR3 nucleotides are TGTGCCAGCAGCCAAGATCGGTGGGAGAGTAGCACAGATACGCAGTATTTT. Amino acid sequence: CASSQDRWESSTDTQYF.

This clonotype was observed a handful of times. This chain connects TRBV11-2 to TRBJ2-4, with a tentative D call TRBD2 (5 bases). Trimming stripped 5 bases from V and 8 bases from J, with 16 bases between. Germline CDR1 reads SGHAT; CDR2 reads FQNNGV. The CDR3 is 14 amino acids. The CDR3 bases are TGTGCCAGCAGCCCGGGATGGGGTTGGGACATTCAGTACTTC. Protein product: CASSPGWGWDIQYF.

CDR3 in DNA: TGTGCCACTTCATATCGACGGGTCTCTGGAAACACCATATATTTT. This codes for CATSYRRVSGNTIYF. The V gene is TRBV28, the J gene TRBJ1-3; D is uncertain. The CDR3 is made up of 15 amino acids. Germline V gives CDR1 MDHEN, CDR2 SYDVKM. The V and J ends lost 10 bases and 0 bases respectively, with 16 bases between them.

CDR3 sequence reads: CASSQSGGVDTQYF. For the CDR3, the DNA is TGTGCCAGCAGCCAATCGGGAGGGGTCGATACGCAGTATTTT. The chain couples TRBV4-2 to TRBJ2-3; TRBD2 aligns across 8 bases. Unmatched junction bases numbered 4, after V lost 2 bases and J lost 6 bases. The length of the CDR3 is 14 residues. In germline, CDR1 is LGHNA, CDR2 YNFKEQ.

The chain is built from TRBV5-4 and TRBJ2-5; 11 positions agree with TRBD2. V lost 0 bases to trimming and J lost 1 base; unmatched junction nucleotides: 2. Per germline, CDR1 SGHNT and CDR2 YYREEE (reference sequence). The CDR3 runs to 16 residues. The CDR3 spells CASSLGGLAAQETQYF. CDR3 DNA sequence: TGTGCCAGCAGCTTGGGGGGACTAGCGGCCCAAGAGACCCAGTACTTC.

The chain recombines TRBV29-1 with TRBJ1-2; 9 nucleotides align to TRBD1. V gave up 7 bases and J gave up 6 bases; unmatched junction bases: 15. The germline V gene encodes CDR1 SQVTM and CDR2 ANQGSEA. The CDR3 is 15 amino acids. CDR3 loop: CSAVQQGAPTDGYTF. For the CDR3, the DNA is TGCAGCGCTGTTCAACAGGGGGCTCCTACTGATGGCTACACCTTC.

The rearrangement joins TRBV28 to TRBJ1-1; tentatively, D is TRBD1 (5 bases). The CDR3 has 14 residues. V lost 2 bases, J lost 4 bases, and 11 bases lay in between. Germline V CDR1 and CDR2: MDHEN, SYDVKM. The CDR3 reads CASSLVPGTTEAFF. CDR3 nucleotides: TGTGCCAGCAGTTTAGTTCCGGGGACCACTGAAGCTTTCTTT.

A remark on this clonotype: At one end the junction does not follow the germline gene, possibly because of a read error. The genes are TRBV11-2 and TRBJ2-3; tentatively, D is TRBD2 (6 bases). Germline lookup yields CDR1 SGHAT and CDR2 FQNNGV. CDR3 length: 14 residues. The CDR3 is CTSSISGLRDTQYF. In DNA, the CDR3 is TGTACCAGCAGCATTAGCGGCCTCAGAGATACGCAGTATTTT.

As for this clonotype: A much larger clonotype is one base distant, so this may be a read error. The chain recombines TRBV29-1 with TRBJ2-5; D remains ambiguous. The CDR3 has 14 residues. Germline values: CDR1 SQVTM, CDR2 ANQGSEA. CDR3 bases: TGCAGCGTTGTGGGTATTACATCGAAAGAGGCCCAGTACTTC. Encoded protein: CSVVGITSKEAQYF.

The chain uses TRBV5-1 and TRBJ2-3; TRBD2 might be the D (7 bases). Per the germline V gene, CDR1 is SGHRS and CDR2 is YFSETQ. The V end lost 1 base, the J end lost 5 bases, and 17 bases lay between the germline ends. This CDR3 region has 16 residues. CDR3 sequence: CASSLSNGGRIDTQYF. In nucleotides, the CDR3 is TGCGCCAGCAGCTTGTCCAACGGGGGGCGCATAGATACGCAGTATTTT. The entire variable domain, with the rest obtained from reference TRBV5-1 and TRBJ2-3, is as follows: KAGVTQTPRYLIKTRGQQVTLSCSPISGHRSVSWYQQTPGQGLQFLFEYFSETQRNKGNFPGRFSGRQFSNSRSEMNVSTLELGDSALYLCASSLSNGGRIDTQYFGPGTRLTVL.

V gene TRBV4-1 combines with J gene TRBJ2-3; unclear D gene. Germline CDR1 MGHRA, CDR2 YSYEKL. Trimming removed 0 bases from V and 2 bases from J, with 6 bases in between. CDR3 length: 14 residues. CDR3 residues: CASSQEPATDTQYF. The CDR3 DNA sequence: TGCGCCAGCAGCCAAGAGCCAGCCACAGATACGCAGTATTTT.

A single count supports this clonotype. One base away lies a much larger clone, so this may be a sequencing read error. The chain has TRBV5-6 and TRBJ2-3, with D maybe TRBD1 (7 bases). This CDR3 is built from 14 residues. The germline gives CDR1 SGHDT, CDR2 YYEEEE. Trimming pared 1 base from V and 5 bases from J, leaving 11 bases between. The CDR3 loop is CASSLIRGVDTQYF. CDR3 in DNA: TGTGCCAGCAGCTTGATCAGGGGGGTAGATACGCAGTATTTT.

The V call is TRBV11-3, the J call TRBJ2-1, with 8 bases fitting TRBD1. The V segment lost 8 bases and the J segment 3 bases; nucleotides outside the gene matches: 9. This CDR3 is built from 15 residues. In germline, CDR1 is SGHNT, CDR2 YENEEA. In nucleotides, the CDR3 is TGTGCCAGCGGCCGGGACAGGATGGACTACAATGAGCAGTTCTTC. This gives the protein CASGRDRMDYNEQFF.

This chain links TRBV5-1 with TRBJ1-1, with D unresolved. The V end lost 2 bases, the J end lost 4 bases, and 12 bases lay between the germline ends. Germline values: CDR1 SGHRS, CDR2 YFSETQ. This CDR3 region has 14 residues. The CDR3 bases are TGCGCCAGCAGCTTAGGAATTGGGAGCACTGAAGCTTTCTTT. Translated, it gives CASSLGIGSTEAFF.